Sequencing of this T cell receptor (beta chain) was carried out in a study of T-cell memory formation after mild COVID-19. Across the whole study: In these data, TCR clusters were largely donor specific. The study's findings and limits: Contracting CD8+ clones were enriched in EMRA, CD4+ mainly in CM and EM.

The TCR alpha and TCR beta cDNA libraries, bearing sample barcodes and UMIs, were generated by 5'RACE using constant-segment primers. Each CDR3 protein is one row after TCRdb ran MiXCR on the 5' RACE reads. The table records 550,000 to 650,000 distinct CDR3 sequences, roughly 17% of them present only once. As regards this clonotype: No antigen is known for it.

Germline V lookup: CDR1 SGHDT, CDR2 YYEEEE. Trimming took off 6 bases at V and 0 bases at J, with 22 bases between the two ends. The length of the CDR3 is 17 residues. J is TRBJ2-7 and V is TRBV5-6; D unresolved. The specimen was PBMCs or a T cell subset sorted from them (not recorded which). This clonotype was obtained from an adult woman who had mild COVID-19 (a few samples of this study predate the infection). Cell type and time point are not known. The CDR3 DNA follows: TGTGCCAGCATCGGTCGCAGCCTCCAACCGAGCTCCTACGAGCAGTACTTC. Residues: CASIGRSLQPSSYEQYF.